This entry features one T cell receptor (beta chain) sequence. Trimming took off 5 bases at V and 5 bases at J, with 19 bases between the two ends. Per the germline V gene, CDR1 is MNHEY and CDR2 is SVGEGT. The CDR3 has 15 residues. Assembly of TCR beta libraries relied on iRepertoire HTBI primers together with Arm-PCR of CDR3 regions. TCRdb re-called the multiplex PCR reads with MiXCR, one entry per CDR3 protein. Here the sample spans roughly 500,000 distinct CDR3 sequences, more than 10% being singletons. The data stem from a study of regulatory T cells in long-lasting Graves disease. The time point here: newly diagnosed GD, antithyroid drugs for less than 3 months. Following extraction of RNA from PBMCs, that RNA was used to make the TCR library. These data were also reused for a study on T cells in Graves' hyperthyroidism and ophthalmopathy. Per that study: Ophthalmopathy was identified by the model a median around 6.9 months ahead of onset.

The chain employs TRBV6-2 or TRBV6-3 and TRBJ2-7; D may be TRBD1 (7 bases). The sample in question was peripheral blood mononuclear cells (PBMCs), obtained at new diagnosis, from a patient treated with antithyroid drugs. The sequence came from a woman in her thirties with Graves disease. CDR3 DNA sequence: TGTGCCAGCAGTGAAGCCCAGGGGGGTCACGACGAGCAGTACTTC. Its protein product is CASSEAQGGHDEQYF.